The table lists the clone carrying this T cell receptor (beta chain) with many counts. TCR beta CDR3 sequences were amplified from RNA transcripts. When the TCR CDR3 underwent first-round RT-PCR, the HTBI primer set was used. TCRdb ran MiXCR on the multiplex PCR reads and lists one entry per CDR3 protein. The sample has approximately 640,000 distinct CDR3 sequences, around 15% seen once. This sample is drawn from a study of T cells in Graves' hyperthyroidism and ophthalmopathy. The sequence derives from a woman under 40 with Graves' hyperthyroidism. Source material: blood.

CDR3 sequence reads: CSAYPRGQIQETQYF. CDR3 in DNA: TGCAGTGCTTACCCCCGAGGACAGATTCAAGAGACCCAGTACTTC. The rearrangement links TRBV20-1 to TRBJ2-5, with D possibly being TRBD1 (6 bases). CDR3 length: 15 amino acids. V was clipped by 5 bases and J by 2 bases, with 18 bases between them. Germline V gene lookup returns CDR1 DFQATT and CDR2 SNEGSKA (reference sequence).